The next 25 T cell receptor beta chains were all read from a single sample in a study of blood T cells in healthy people across ages. Next came a second PCR, run for about 7 to 12 cycles, which used a sample-barcoded 5' primer along with a J-beta primer mix. TCRdb recomputed calls from the 5' RACE reads with MiXCR, one row per CDR3 protein. Of under 750,000 distinct CDR3 sequences listed, roughly 48% are singletons. Sequenced: blood. These receptors originate from an elderly man in good health.

CDR3 sequence: CASSPTAGNNEQYF. Here the CDR3 DNA reads TGTGCCAGCAGCCCTACCGCGGGCAACAATGAGCAGTACTTC. The chain carries TRBV7-9 and TRBJ2-5, with D possibly matching TRBD2 (5 bases). CDR3 length: 14 residues. V was shortened by 5 bases and J by 11 bases, with 21 bases between the two germline ends. The germline CDR1 and CDR2 sequences are SEHNR and FQNEAQ (reference sequence).

V is TRBV7-8 and J is TRBJ1-1; D is undetermined. Germline V gene lookup returns CDR1 SGHVS and CDR2 FQNEAQ. V gave up 9 bases and J gave up 3 bases, with 8 bases separating them. The CDR3 loop spans 11 amino acids. CDR3 sequence: CASGPHTEAFF. CDR3 coding DNA: TGTGCCAGTGGGCCGCACACTGAAGCTTTCTTT. Filled out from reference TRBV7-8 and TRBJ1-1, the complete variable domain reads GAGVSQSPRYKVAKRGQDVALRCDPISGHVSLFWYQQALGQGPEFLTYFQNEAQLDKSGLPSDRFFAERPEGSVSTLKIQRTQQEDSAVYLCASGPHTEAFFGQGTRLTVV.

The chain combines TRBV28 with TRBJ2-5, with 7 bases aligning to TRBD1. The DNA matches TRBJ2-7 better at its end, which makes the J call doubtful. Germline CDR1 reads MDHEN; CDR2 reads SYDVKM. There are 15 residues in the CDR3. The CDR3 spells CASGLPKGAMNEQYF. The CDR3 DNA is TGTGCCAGCGGTCTCCCTAAGGGGGCGATGAACGAGCAGTACTTC.

DNA for the CDR3: TGCAGTGCACCAGTGGGGCTAGCGGGGGGCGAGCAGTACTTC. It codes for CSAPVGLAGGEQYF. This chain uses TRBV20-1 with TRBJ2-4, with 11 bases aligning to TRBD2. The J call may be incorrect, as the DNA end agrees better with TRBJ2-7. This CDR3 is built from 14 residues. Germline values: CDR1 DFQATT, CDR2 SNEGSKA (reference sequence).

J is TRBJ2-7 and V is TRBV20-1, with 13 bases identical to TRBD2. The CDR3 runs 16 residues. Germline V lookup: CDR1 DFQATT, CDR2 SNEGSKA (reference sequence). After removal of 5 bases from V and 0 bases from J, the junction contained 7 bases not matched to a gene. The chain's CDR3 is CSASGTSGETSYEQYF. CDR3 sequence (DNA): TGCAGTGCTTCTGGGACTAGCGGGGAAACCTCCTACGAGCAGTACTTC.

In this sample, this clonotype turned up a few times. The chain employs TRBV9 and TRBJ2-3; 8 bases line up with TRBD2. After removal of 4 bases from V and 2 bases from J, the junction contained 12 bases not matched to a gene. Germline V gene sequence: CDR1 SGDLS, CDR2 YYNGEE. The CDR3 sequence is 17 residues long. The DNA for the CDR3 is TGTGCCAGCAGCTCTAGCGGGCTCCCGGGACACACAGATACGCAGTATTTT. The encoded protein is CASSSSGLPGHTDTQYF.

The table lists this clonotype with a few counts. CDR3: CASREQSSGANVLTF. The CDR3 region has the DNA TGTGCCAGCAGGGAACAGAGCTCTGGGGCCAACGTCCTGACTTTC. J is TRBJ2-6 and V is TRBV2, with D unclear. The CDR3 is 15 residues long. The germline CDR1 and CDR2 sequences are SNHLY and FYNNEI. With 6 bases removed from V and 0 bases from J, the gap between germline ends came to 9 bases.

Turning to this clonotype: An end of the junction differs from the germline gene, which may be a read error. The chain carries TRBV5-6 and TRBJ2-3, with D perhaps assigned TRBD1 or TRBD2 (6 bases each). CDR1 SGHDT and CDR2 YYEEEE come from the germline V gene. The CDR3 loop spans 15 amino acids. The CDR3 DNA reads TGTGCCGGCAGCTATAGGGGGGCCGGGGGTGATACGCAGTATTTT. It specifies CAGSYRGAGGDTQYF. The full variable domain, with the rest looked up from reference TRBV5-6 and TRBJ2-3, is DAGVTQSPTHLIKTRGQQVTLRCSPKSGHDTVSWYQQALGQGPQFIFQYYEEEERQRGNFPDRFSGHQFPNYSSELNVNALLLGDSALYLCAGSYRGAGGDTQYFGPGTRLTVL.

The table lists this clonotype with a few counts. This sequence may be a read error, since a much larger clone differs from it by one base. V gene TRBV6-5 combines with J gene TRBJ2-5, with D hard to call. V was clipped by 5 bases and J by 11 bases, with 12 bases between them. Germline-derived CDR1 and CDR2 are MNHEY and SVGAGI. The CDR3 runs 11 residues. The CDR3 protein is CASSNINEQYF. In nucleotides, the CDR3 is TGTGCCAGCAGTAACATTAATGAGCAGTACTTC.

In this sample, this clonotype turned up a few times. The chain uses TRBV18 and TRBJ1-5, with D possibly being TRBD1 (5 bases). The germline V gene encodes CDR1 KGHSH and CDR2 LQKENI. The CDR3 totals 16 residues. V gave up 3 bases and J gave up 6 bases, with 18 bases separating them. CDR3 nucleotide sequence: TGTGCCAGCTCACCGGGAGCCCCCGGGGCGAGTCAGCCCCAGCATTTT. This gives the protein CASSPGAPGASQPQHF.

The chain is built from TRBV28 and TRBJ1-1; TRBD1 is a possible D gene (6 bases). V dropped 5 bases and J dropped 2 bases, with 30 bases sitting between them. CDR3 length equals 20 residues. Germline CDR1 MDHEN, CDR2 SYDVKM. The CDR3 sequence is CASSARDKALVGFENTEAFF. The CDR3 region has the DNA TGTGCCAGCAGTGCCCGGGACAAGGCCTTAGTGGGGTTTGAAAACACTGAAGCTTTCTTT.

This clonotype was observed once. The chain employs TRBV20-1 and TRBJ1-5, with D tentatively TRBD1 (6 bases). Trimming cost V 6 bases and J 0 bases, with 12 bases left between them. This CDR3 region has 14 residues. Germline V gene data show CDR1 as DFQATT and CDR2 as SNEGSKA (reference sequence). The CDR3 sequence: CSATTGYSNQPQHF. CDR3 bases: TGCAGTGCCACGACAGGTTATAGCAATCAGCCCCAGCATTTT.

The chain is built from TRBV7-8 and TRBJ2-7; D unresolved. Trimming stripped 0 bases from V and 3 bases from J, with 6 bases between. The CDR3 has 13 residues. Germline CDR1 and CDR2: SGHVS and FQNEAQ. In nucleotides, the CDR3 is TGTGCCAGCAGCTTAGCGCGATACTACGAGCAGTACTTC. As protein: CASSLARYYEQYF.

The DNA of the CDR3 is TGTGCCAGCAGTTATTCTTTCGGGAGGGCCCCGTATGAGCAGTTCTTC. It specifies CASSYSFGRAPYEQFF. The V gene is TRBV6-2 or TRBV6-3, the J gene TRBJ2-1; TRBD2 aligns across 8 bases. Germline lookup yields CDR1 MNHEY and CDR2 SVGEGT. After removal of 3 bases from V and 8 bases from J, the junction contained 12 bases not matched to a gene. The length of the CDR3 is 16 residues.

A few counts support this clonotype. The chain has TRBV4-3 and TRBJ2-7, with D perhaps assigned TRBD1 or TRBD2 (5 bases each). The CDR3 covers 14 residues. V shed 3 bases and J shed 6 bases, with 15 bases lying between them. Per germline, CDR1 LGHNA and CDR2 YSLEER. The CDR3 here is CASSHGDTRGEQYF. The CDR3 bases are TGCGCCAGCAGCCATGGAGACACTAGGGGCGAGCAGTACTTC.

J is TRBJ2-7 and V is TRBV6-6; D tentatively reads TRBD1 or TRBD2 (5 bases each). The CDR3 runs to 14 residues. From germline, CDR1 is MNHNY and CDR2 SVGAGI (reference sequence). The V end was cut by 8 bases, the J end by 0 bases, with 14 bases between. In DNA, the CDR3 is TGTGCCAGCGAGGGGCGGACGAGCTCCTACGAGCAGTACTTC. Its translation is CASEGRTSSYEQYF.

This chain joins TRBV13 and TRBJ2-5; TRBD2 matches at 10 bases. Germline V gene data show CDR1 as PRHDT and CDR2 as FYEKMQ (reference sequence). V was pared by 3 bases and J by 11 bases, with 6 bases of the junction left unmatched. The CDR3 is made up of 13 amino acids. CDR3 DNA sequence: TGTGCCAGCAGCTTTAGCGGGAGGAGTGAGCAGTACTTC. This encodes CASSFSGRSEQYF.

This clonotype turned up a few times. The gene calls are TRBV10-3 and TRBJ2-4, with D tentatively TRBD1 or TRBD2 (5 bases each). Trimming took 6 bases from V and 6 from J, leaving 15 bases between them. Germline V gene sequence: CDR1 ENHRY, CDR2 SYGVKD. CDR3 length: 14 amino acids. The CDR3 region is CAIRPDGGGNIQYF. The CDR3 region has the DNA TGTGCCATCAGACCTGATGGGGGTGGAAACATTCAGTACTTC.

Notes on this clonotype: With a far larger clone one base away, a read error is the likely cause. V usage is TRBV28 and J usage is TRBJ2-5, with a tentative D call TRBD1 (6 bases). The closer fit of TRBJ2-7 to the DNA end suggests the J call may be wrong. Germline assignment: CDR1 MDHEN and CDR2 SYDVKM. The CDR3 has 12 amino acids. CDR3 nucleotides: TGTGCCAGCAGACTACAGGGCTACGAGCAGTACTTC. Its translation: CASRLQGYEQYF.

The V and J genes are TRBV20-1 and TRBJ2-7; D perhaps matches TRBD2 (6 bases). V was shortened by 1 base and J by 3 bases, with 19 bases between the two germline ends. This CDR3 spans 16 amino acids. The germline V gene has CDR1 DFQATT and CDR2 SNEGSKA (reference sequence). The CDR3 reads CSARVGGAGSSYEQYF. CDR3 in DNA: TGCAGTGCTAGAGTGGGCGGGGCTGGTAGCAGCTACGAGCAGTACTTC.

The chain employs TRBV3-1 and TRBJ2-5; D could derive from TRBD1 or TRBD2 (6 bases each). Germline CDR1 is LGHDT and CDR2 is YNNKEL (reference sequence). CDR3 size: 16 residues. Between the trimmed V and J ends, which lost 3 bases and 1 base, there was a span of 15 bases. CDR3 amino acids: CASSHTEGDLQETQYF. The CDR3 region has the DNA TGTGCCAGCAGCCACACGGAGGGGGACCTCCAAGAGACCCAGTACTTC.

This sequence joins TRBV7-2 and TRBJ2-3; the D gene is possibly TRBD1 (5 bases). V lost 5 bases and J lost 2, with 11 bases in between. Germline V gene sequence: CDR1 SGHTA, CDR2 FQGNSA. The CDR3 runs to 14 residues. The CDR3 nucleotides are TGTGCCAGCAGCCTACAGACAGTCACAGATACGCAGTATTTT. Translated: CASSLQTVTDTQYF. Variable domain in full (rest from reference TRBV7-2 and TRBJ2-3): GAGVSQSPSNKVTEKGKDVELRCDPISGHTALYWYRQSLGQGLEFLIYFQGNSAPDKSGLPSDRFSAERTGGSVSTLTIQRTQQEDSAVYLCASSLQTVTDTQYFGPGTRLTVL.

This clonotype was counted only a few times. The V call is TRBV20-1, the J call TRBJ1-2; D not resolved. V was cut by 3 bases and J by 1 base, with 12 bases left in between. The germline CDR1 and CDR2 sequences are DFQATT and SNEGSKA (reference sequence). The CDR3 spans 14 residues. In DNA form, the CDR3 reads TGCAGTGCTAGCCAAGTCGGGGTTAACTATGGCTACACCTTC. This sequence encodes CSASQVGVNYGYTF.

The genes are TRBV7-2 and TRBJ1-1; possibly TRBD1 for D (5 bases). Germline CDR1 SGHTA, CDR2 FQGNSA. V dropped 3 bases and J dropped 8 bases, with 13 bases sitting between them. This CDR3 is built from 13 residues. CDR3 nucleotides: TGTGCCAGCAGCTTGCCAGGGACTAGAGAAGCTTTCTTT. It encodes CASSLPGTREAFF.

V and J are TRBV4-3 and TRBJ1-1; D remains unclear. The CDR3 contains 13 residues. V shed 5 bases and J shed 0 bases, with 7 bases lying between them. Germline CDR1 LGHNA, CDR2 YSLEER. The CDR3 DNA reads as TGCGCCAGCAGCGTACTAATGAACACTGAAGCTTTCTTT. Translation gives CASSVLMNTEAFF.